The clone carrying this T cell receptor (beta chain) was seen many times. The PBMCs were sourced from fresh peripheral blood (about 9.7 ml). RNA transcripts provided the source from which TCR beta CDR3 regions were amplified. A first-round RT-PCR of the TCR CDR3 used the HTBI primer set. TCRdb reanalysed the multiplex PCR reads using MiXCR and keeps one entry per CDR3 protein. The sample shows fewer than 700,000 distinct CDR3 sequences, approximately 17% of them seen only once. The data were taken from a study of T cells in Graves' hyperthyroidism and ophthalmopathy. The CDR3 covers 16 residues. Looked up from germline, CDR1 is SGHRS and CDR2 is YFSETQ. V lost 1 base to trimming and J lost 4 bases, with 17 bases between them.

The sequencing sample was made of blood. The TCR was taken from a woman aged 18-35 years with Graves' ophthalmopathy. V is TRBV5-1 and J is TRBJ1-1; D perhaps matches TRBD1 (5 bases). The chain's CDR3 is CASSLKQGPGSTEAFF. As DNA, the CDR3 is TGCGCCAGCAGCTTGAAGCAGGGCCCTGGGAGCACTGAAGCTTTCTTT.